This TCR beta chain was sequenced in a study of shared clonotypes between healthy human individuals. Study overall: Used for every donor were three CD4 naive, three CD4 memory, two CD8 naive and one CD8 memory plate. Study-level results: Generally, naive subsets came out with larger estimated richness than memory subsets.

Each PCR replicate from the sorted subsets contained about 200 ng DNA, which is about 30,000 T cell genomes. Using immunoSEQ multiplex PCR, the repertoire was profiled, and TCRdb retains in-frame clones only, with some absent. The table lists about 2.3 million clones, about 90% of them singletons, with 0.37% in the top ten. The J segment lost 4 bases and the V segment lost 5 bases, leaving 4 bases of the junction unmatched. Germline-derived CDR1 and CDR2 are SGHNT and YENEEA. The CDR3 consists of 15 residues. In the case of this clone: Antigen unknown.

This TCR came from a man younger than 35 in good health. Some clones in this sample may be carry-over from other donors' samples. The chain links TRBV11-3 to TRBJ2-5; 13 nucleotides align to TRBD2. The specimen sequenced was naive CD4+ T cells from PBMCs. Regarding subset: CD45RA+ positively selected. The CDR3 loop is CASSPGLAGVETQYF. The CDR3 bases are TGTGCCAGCAGCCCCGGACTAGCGGGAGTAGAGACCCAGTACTTC.